The 11 T cell receptor beta chains below all came from one sample that was sequenced in a study of CD8+ T cells in alopecia areata. As the sequencing template, cDNA was produced by extracting RNA and reverse transcribing it. Here immunoSEQ multiplex PCR was the method, and the copy in TCRdb shows in-frame clones only, minus some. The repertoire holds over 150,000 clones, with more than 50% as singletons. The sample comprised CD8+ T cells sorted from blood. Receptors were obtained from a human donor in good health.

The chain is built from TRBV13 and TRBJ2-6, with D perhaps TRBD2 (6 bases). The length of the CDR3 is 16 residues. Between the trimmed V and J ends, which lost 5 bases and 2 bases, there was a span of 13 bases. The germline CDR1 and CDR2 sequences are PRHDT and FYEKMQ (reference sequence). The CDR3: CASSPGSGPGANVLTF. CDR3 sequence (DNA): TGTGCCAGCAGCCCCGGGAGTGGGCCTGGGGCCAACGTCCTGACTTTC.

CDR3 bases: TGTGCCAGCAGCCAAAACCTGATGGCGGCCCCGGGGACCCAGTACTTC. Protein product: CASSQNLMAAPGTQYF. The chain uses TRBV4-2 and TRBJ2-5; D call uncertain. CDR3 length: 16 residues. V was clipped by 2 bases and J by 7 bases, with 20 bases between them. Germline CDR1 LGHNA, CDR2 YNFKEQ.

This sequence joins TRBV27 and TRBJ2-1; D not resolved. CDR3 length equals 14 residues. Between the trimmed V and J ends, which lost 6 bases and 4 bases, there was a span of 13 bases. The germline gives CDR1 MNHEY, CDR2 SMNVEV (reference sequence). CDR3 sequence (DNA): TGTGCCAGCAGCCACCAGGCGGAATACAATGAGCAGTTCTTC. Residues: CASSHQAEYNEQFF.

This clone turned up a few times. This chain connects TRBV2 to TRBJ2-7; D gene uncertain. The CDR3 spans 12 residues. V was clipped by 8 bases and J by 6 bases, with 14 bases between them. Germline assignment: CDR1 SNHLY and CDR2 FYNNEI. The CDR3 region is CASVGSGSEQYF. The CDR3 DNA reads TGTGCCAGCGTCGGGTCGGGTTCCGAGCAGTACTTC.

The genes are TRBV9 and TRBJ1-1; D uncertain. Trimming left V 3 bases short and J 1 base short, with 10 bases between. The CDR3 has 14 amino acids. Germline CDR1 is SGDLS and CDR2 is YYNGEE. The CDR3 DNA follows: TGTGCCAGCAGCGGCCGTGAGGGGAACACTGAAGCTTTCTTT. Translated: CASSGREGNTEAFF.

The chain couples TRBV29-1 to TRBJ1-2, with D perhaps TRBD1 (5 bases). The CDR3 is 11 amino acids. V shed 3 bases and J shed 9 bases, with 11 bases lying between them. Per the germline V gene, CDR1 is SQVTM and CDR2 is ANQGSEA. The CDR3 sequence: CSVEAGSSYTF. Here the CDR3 DNA reads TGCAGCGTTGAGGCAGGGTCAAGCTACACCTTC.

This clone was counted a few times. V and J are TRBV15 and TRBJ1-5; no clear D. The CDR3 is made up of 12 amino acids. Germline assignment: CDR1 LNHNV and CDR2 YYDKDF (reference sequence). Between the trimmed V and J ends, which lost 9 bases and 2 bases, there was a span of 8 bases. CDR3 amino acids: CATRRGNQPQHF. Here the CDR3 DNA reads TGTGCCACGCGGCGAGGCAATCAGCCCCAGCATTTT.

By its share, this clone is medium-sized. V gene TRBV4-1 combines with J gene TRBJ2-3, with 7 bases aligning to TRBD1. V was clipped by 4 bases and J by 3 bases; unmatched bases: 16. The germline V gene has CDR1 MGHRA and CDR2 YSYEKL. The CDR3 contains 18 residues. The CDR3 protein is CASSLMIGGAGGTDTQYF. For the CDR3, the DNA is TGCGCCAGCAGCCTTATGATTGGAGGAGCAGGGGGAACAGATACGCAGTATTTT.

The chain carries TRBV29-1 and TRBJ2-1; D is ambiguous. CDR1 SQVTM and CDR2 ANQGSEA come from the germline V gene. Trimming took 5 bases from V and 0 from J, leaving 14 bases between them. CDR3 length: 15 residues. The chain's CDR3 is CSVSTISGSYNEQFF. The DNA of the CDR3 is TGCAGCGTTTCCACTATCTCGGGCTCCTACAATGAGCAGTTCTTC.

This chain links TRBV5-1 with TRBJ1-1; D ambiguous. CDR3 size: 10 residues. Germline CDR1 and CDR2: SGHRS and YFSETQ. V lost 8 bases to trimming and J lost 1 base, with 3 bases between them. The DNA of the CDR3 is TGCGCCAGTAAGAACACTGAAGCTTTCTTT. Translation gives CASKNTEAFF.

The chain has TRBV29-1 and TRBJ2-3; D is unclear. This CDR3 spans 12 amino acids. Per germline, CDR1 SQVTM and CDR2 ANQGSEA. V lost 7 bases to trimming and J lost 5 bases, with 13 bases between them. The CDR3 is CSAGMRGDTQYF. The CDR3 region has the DNA TGCAGCGCTGGAATGAGAGGAGATACGCAGTATTTT.